The 21 T cell receptor beta chains below all came from one sample that was sequenced in a study of T cell clonality in common variable immunodeficiency. Libraries were prepared by immunoSEQ multiplex PCR; TCRdb keeps only in-frame clonotypes and omits some of them. The sample shows 51,000 or so clones, none of them appearing just once. Specimen: peripheral blood mononuclear cells. These receptors came from a person aged 18 to 69 in good health.

At least ten counts were recorded for this clone. The covered CDR3 bases are TGTGCCATCAGTGAGTCGACTAGCGGGGGGCCTCAACAAGAGACC. It specifies CAISESTSGGPQQET. The entire CDR3 is CAISESTSGGPQQETQYF. The rearrangement uses TRBV10-3 and TRBJ2-5, with 13 bases matching TRBD2. The CDR3 goes on 3 residues after the read ends, and that part is filled in from the germline J gene. V dropped 0 bases and J dropped 2; count of bases not matched to a gene: 6. There are 18 residues in the CDR3. Germline V gene sequence: CDR1 ENHRY, CDR2 SYGVKD.

In this sample, this clone turned up a few times. With the read ending 3 residues before the CDR3 end, the germline J gene is used to fill in that end. Other DNA sequences from this sample encode an identical CDR3 as well. The chain joins TRBV18 to TRBJ1-3, with D uncertain. The CDR3 is 14 amino acids. V lost 3 bases, J lost 4 bases, and 10 bases lay in between. Per germline, CDR1 KGHSH and CDR2 LQKENI. CDR3 region: CASSPSEGGNTIYF. Partial CDR3 DNA: TGTGCCAGCTCACCGAGTGAAGGGGGAAACACC.

This clone was picked up a small number of times. Partial CDR3 DNA: TGTGCCAGTACAGCGGGAGCCGGCACCGGGGAG. Translation: CASTAGAGTGE. The entire CDR3 reads CASTAGAGTGELFF. The gene calls are TRBV7-6 and TRBJ2-2; 8 positions agree with TRBD2. The DNA ends 3 residues before the CDR3 does, and the rest of the CDR3 is filled in from the germline J gene. CDR3 size: 14 residues. In germline, CDR1 is SGHVS, CDR2 FNYEAQ. Trimming cost V 9 bases and J 4 bases; bases outside gene matches: 7.

This clone was detected ten times or more. The read terminates 3 residues before the CDR3 end, so the remaining end is supplied by the germline J gene. V usage is TRBV7-9 and J usage is TRBJ2-1; no definite D call. CDR3 size: 15 residues. Germline CDR1 and CDR2: SEHNR and FQNEAQ (reference sequence). V dropped 4 bases and J dropped 0 bases, with 10 bases sitting between them. The sequenced part of the CDR3 DNA is TGTGCCAGCAGCTCCCCAAAGCACTCCTACAATGAG. Translating it yields CASSSPKHSYNE. The complete CDR3 reads CASSSPKHSYNEQFF.

This clone was recorded at least ten times. The sequence runs out 3 residues before the end of the CDR3; the remainder is reconstructed from the germline J gene. This chain uses TRBV13 with TRBJ2-5; 10 bases are a match to TRBD2. The CDR3 sequence is 17 residues long. The J segment lost 7 bases and the V segment lost 4 bases, leaving 15 bases of the junction unmatched. Germline V lookup: CDR1 PRHDT, CDR2 FYEKMQ (reference sequence). Partial CDR3 DNA: TGTGCCAGCAGCTCCCGCCCATTAGCGGGGGGCCCAGGGACC. Residues: CASSSRPLAGGPGT. The full-length CDR3 reads as CASSSRPLAGGPGTQYF.

This clone was seen many times. The read comes to an end 3 residues before the CDR3 does, leaving the germline J gene to fill in the end. V gene TRBV12-3 or TRBV12-4 combines with J gene TRBJ1-5, with a possible D match to TRBD1 (6 bases). The CDR3 spans 13 residues. CDR3 residues: CASTSSGGGPQHF. The part of the CDR3 DNA that was read is TGTGCCAGCACCTCGAGCGGGGGCGGACCC.

As concerns this clone: Read sequence stops 3 residues before the CDR3 end, and the germline J gene provides the missing end. Other DNA sequences within the sample encode an identical CDR3. The chain has TRBV6-2 or TRBV6-3 and TRBJ1-2; D is possibly TRBD1 (5 bases). CDR3 length equals 15 residues. CDR1 and CDR2 from the germline V gene are MNHEY and SVGEGT. The V and J ends lost 2 bases and 2 bases respectively, with 12 bases between them. CDR3 protein: CASSYGRVRNYGYTF. CDR3 DNA, as far as it was read: TGTGCCAGCAGTTACGGCAGGGTGAGGAACTATGGC.

This clone was seen at least ten times. The read falls 3 residues short of the CDR3 end, and the missing part is taken from the germline J gene. The chain links TRBV2 to TRBJ1-4; no definite D call. The CDR3 runs to 14 residues. The germline CDR1 and CDR2 sequences are SNHLY and FYNNEI. V was cut by 5 bases and J by 7 bases, with 14 bases left in between. This CDR3 is CASSSRGNGEKLFF. CDR3 DNA (partial): TGTGCCAGCAGTTCCCGGGGTAACGGTGAAAAA.

This clone was detected only a few times. The CDR3 end is not reached by the read, which stops 3 residues before it; the germline J gene fills it in. This sequence joins TRBV10-2 and TRBJ2-3; TRBD1 matches 9 bases. The CDR3 has 17 residues. Per germline, CDR1 WSHSY and CDR2 SAAADI. Partial CDR3 DNA: TGCGCCAGCAGGACCGGACAGGGGATGCGACGGGGGGAGACG. Encoded protein: CASRTGQGMRRGET. The complete CDR3 protein is CASRTGQGMRRGETQYF.

The table lists this clone with many counts. The CDR3 end falls 3 residues outside the read, so it is completed with the germline J gene. The chain couples TRBV6-2 or TRBV6-3 to TRBJ2-3; 8 bases fit TRBD1. V lost 5 bases, J lost 0 bases, and 10 bases stayed unmatched. CDR1 and CDR2 (germline): MNHEY, SVGEGT. The length of the CDR3 is 17 residues. The part of the CDR3 DNA that was read is TGTGCCAGCAGTCGGACAGGGTCTGGGGCTAGCACAGATACG. This translates into CASSRTGSGASTDT. The entire CDR3 sequence reads CASSRTGSGASTDTQYF.

The table lists this clone with many counts. The read ends 3 residues before the CDR3 terminus; that terminus is restored from the germline J gene. The chain combines TRBV19 with TRBJ2-6; TRBD2 is a possible D gene (6 bases). Deletions cut 9 bases from V and 0 bases from J, with 24 bases between. The CDR3 covers 19 residues. The germline V gene encodes CDR1 LNHDA and CDR2 SQIVND (reference sequence). CDR3 DNA (partial): TGTGCCAGGGAGGGGTCTCTGGGGCAGTTCTACTCTGGGGCCAACGTC. Its translation is CAREGSLGQFYSGANV. The complete CDR3 sequence is CAREGSLGQFYSGANVLTF. Full variable domain (remainder filled in from reference TRBV19 and TRBJ2-6): DGGITQSPKYLFRKEGQNVTLSCEQNLNHDAMYWYRQDPGQGLRLIYYSQIVNDFQKGDIAEGYSVSREKKESFPLTVTSAQKNPTAFYLCAREGSLGQFYSGANVLTFGAGSRLTVL.

The table lists this clone with many counts. Read sequence stops 3 residues before the CDR3 end, and the germline J gene provides the missing end. The chain is built from TRBV11-3 and TRBJ2-2, with 11 bases identical to TRBD2. The CDR3 loop spans 15 amino acids. V lost 2 bases to trimming and J lost 5 bases; unmatched junction nucleotides: 1. In germline, CDR1 is SGHNT, CDR2 YENEEA. The CDR3 sequence is CASSLLAGGTGELFF. CDR3 DNA, as far as it was read: TGTGCCAGCAGCTTACTAGCGGGAGGAACCGGGGAG.

Notes on this clone: An end of the junction differs from the germline gene, which may be a read error. The read gets to within 3 residues of the CDR3 end, and the germline J gene fills in the rest. The sample has other DNA sequences that encode this CDR3 too. The gene calls are TRBV19 and TRBJ1-2; possibly TRBD1 for D (5 bases). The germline V gene has CDR1 LNHDA and CDR2 SQIVND (reference sequence). The CDR3 has 16 amino acids. CDR3 sequence reads: CASSMTRQGGVYGYTF. CDR3 DNA, as far as it was read: TGTGCCAGTAGTATGACGAGGCAGGGTGGGGTCTATGGT.

This clone has ten or more counts. The CDR3 end lies 3 residues beyond the end of the read and is filled in from the germline J gene. The chain employs TRBV7-3 and TRBJ1-1; D might be TRBD1 (6 bases). The CDR3 contains 13 residues. In germline, CDR1 is SGHTA, CDR2 FQGTGA. The CDR3 is CASSFGGQGDAFF. The covered CDR3 bases are TGTGCCAGCAGCTTCGGGGGGCAAGGGGAT.

There are a few counts of this clone. Coverage ceases 3 residues before the CDR3 finishes, and the germline J gene fills in the end. The chain recombines TRBV6-4 with TRBJ2-1; 11 positions match TRBD2. The CDR3 is made up of 17 amino acids. V gave up 2 bases and J gave up 6 bases; unmatched junction bases: 9. CDR1 MRHNA and CDR2 SNTAGT come from the germline V gene. The chain's CDR3 is CASSDNTLAGVVNEQFF. The CDR3 DNA, read in part, is TGTGCCAGCAGTGACAATACACTAGCGGGAGTAGTCAATGAG.

This clone was detected only a few times. The sequenced fragment ends 3 residues before the CDR3 boundary, so the rest is inferred from the germline J gene. This chain uses TRBV2 with TRBJ2-3; D uncertain. The CDR3 covers 13 residues. The germline V gene encodes CDR1 SNHLY and CDR2 FYNNEI. CDR3 amino acids: CASSFGRKETQYF. The CDR3 DNA, read in part, is TGTGCCAGCAGTTTTGGCAGGAAAGAGACG.

This clone came up many times. Read data end 3 residues before the CDR3 end; the end is taken from the germline J gene. V gene TRBV5-1 combines with J gene TRBJ1-6; no clear D. The CDR3 consists of 14 residues. Germline CDR1 and CDR2: SGHRS and YFSETQ. V lost 2 bases and J lost 9, with 12 bases in between. CDR3 bases read: TGCGCCAGCAGCTTAATCGGTGGTAGTTCACCC. This sequence encodes CASSLIGGSSP. The whole CDR3 sequence is CASSLIGGSSPLHF. The full variable domain, rest sourced from reference TRBV5-1 and TRBJ1-6, is KAGVTQTPRYLIKTRGQQVTLSCSPISGHRSVSWYQQTPGQGLQFLFEYFSETQRNKGNFPGRFSGRQFSNSRSEMNVSTLELGDSALYLCASSLIGGSSPLHFGNGTRLTVT.

At least ten counts were recorded for this clone. CDR3 amino acids: CASSERGGTGELFF. CDR3 DNA, as far as it was read: TGTGCCAGCAGTGAGCGGGGGGGCACCGGGGAG. The chain links TRBV6-4 to TRBJ2-2, with 9 bases fitting TRBD2. From the germline J gene comes the end of the CDR3, since the read stops 3 residues before it. V dropped 3 bases and J dropped 4; count of bases not matched to a gene: 0. Per the germline V gene, CDR1 is MRHNA and CDR2 is SNTAGT. This CDR3 contains 14 residues.

This clone has a handful of counts. At one boundary the junction diverges from the germline segment, which might be a read error. The read falls 3 residues short of the CDR3 end, and the missing part is taken from the germline J gene. The identical CDR3 is also encoded by other nucleotide sequences in the sample. The chain recombines TRBV19 with TRBJ1-3; D unresolved. The CDR3 loop spans 14 amino acids. Germline V gene data show CDR1 as LNHDA and CDR2 as SQIVND (reference sequence). The CDR3 protein is CASSQSVTGNTIYF. The sequenced CDR3 bases are TGTGCCAGTAGTCAGAGCGTAACTGGAAACACG.

Many counts were recorded for this clone. Read coverage stops 3 residues before the CDR3 terminus; the germline J gene supplies the remainder. V gene TRBV30 combines with J gene TRBJ2-7; TRBD1 agrees at 7 bases. V trimming: 0 bases; J trimming: 4 bases; junction bases outside the gene matches: 6. The CDR3 runs to 14 residues. Germline values: CDR1 GTSNPN, CDR2 SVGIG (reference sequence). Incomplete CDR3 DNA: TGTGCCTGGAGTGTAGGGGGCAGCCTTTACGAG. Encoded protein: CAWSVGGSLYE. The full CDR3 reads CAWSVGGSLYEQYF. The full variable domain, completed using reference TRBV30 and TRBJ2-7, is SQTIHQWPATLVQPVGSPLSLECTVEGTSNPNLYWYRQAAGRGLQLLFYSVGIGQISSEVPQNLSASRPQDRQFILSSKKLLLSDSGFYLCAWSVGGSLYEQYFGPGTRLTVT.

Only a few counts were recorded for this clone. Coverage ceases 3 residues before the CDR3 finishes, and the germline J gene fills in the end. The chain is built from TRBV11-2 and TRBJ2-1; unclear D gene. This CDR3 region has 14 residues. CDR1 and CDR2 from the germline V gene are SGHAT and FQNNGV. Trimming took 5 bases from V and 3 from J, leaving 11 bases between them. The CDR3 sequence is CASSPSSLYNEQFF. The CDR3 DNA, read in part, is TGTGCCAGCAGCCCCAGTTCGCTCTACAATGAG.